This T cell receptor (beta chain) was captured by sequencing in a study of blood T cell repertoires in COVID-19. Study background: Nucleic acid was either cDNA or gDNA, and it came from T cells, B-cell-depleted T cells, or PBMCs.

The table came from immunoSEQ multiplex PCR; TCRdb's copy has only in-frame clones and leaves some out. The sample holds around 450,000 clones, around 90% seen once. The TCR comes from a man aged 18 to 30 who had recovered from COVID-19. The material sequenced was PBMCs or T cells enriched from blood (not recorded which).

In DNA form, the CDR3 reads TGTGCCACCAGCAGAGTCGGGGGACGCTCTGGAAACACCATATATTTT. Its translation: CATSRVGGRSGNTIYF. The V and J genes are TRBV15 and TRBJ1-3; possibly TRBD1 for D (5 bases). CDR1 LNHNV and CDR2 YYDKDF come from the germline V gene (reference sequence). V was pared by 1 base and J by 0 bases, with 10 bases between. This CDR3 contains 16 residues.